This is a list of T cell receptor beta chains from one sample in a study of T cells after somatic rescue of genetic block. Sequenced by immunoSEQ multiplex PCR; TCRdb stores in-frame clones only, minus some. This sample yields 15,000 or so clones, of which approximately 72% are seen a single time; 13% to 15% belongs to the top ten. The sample taken for sequencing was peripheral blood mononuclear cells (PBMCs). The receptors here all came from a boy younger than 18. CDR3s leave out the opening cysteine and the closing phenylalanine or tryptophan. Fields, in order: clone size, J gene, V gene, CDR3 protein. The listing skips clone size in some rows; elsewhere it reads once, few, many or a size class.

. | TRBJ2-3 | TRBV6-1 | AGHPGQGTDTQY
. | TRBJ2-7 | TRBV11-2 | ASLFGTGAFTYEQY
once | TRBJ2-7 | TRBV28 | ASSLFSQDEQY
. | TRBJ2-7 | TRBV7-2 | ASRRAYEQY
once | TRBJ2-5 | TRBV7-9 | ASSPTDRGGWETQY
. | TRBJ2-7 | TRBV27 | ASSSPARGLGEQY
few | TRBJ2-2 | TRBV6-5 | ASNHQGAGELF
. | TRBJ1-5 | TRBV6-1 | ASSKGQWNQPQH
. | TRBJ2-7 | TRBV7-9 | ASSLQGAGESFA
few | TRBJ2-1 | TRBV10-3 | AIDGGESYNEQF
. | TRBJ1-1 | TRBV9 | ASSVAGVGTEAF
medium-sized | TRBJ1-3 | TRBV19 | ASRSLGQAARDTIY
. | TRBJ1-1 | TRBV4-3 | ASRRDTEAF
. | TRBJ2-1 | TRBV21-1 | ASSKGGRTSGRSYNEQF
. | TRBJ1-1 | TRBV30 | AWSVLTGNTEAF
. | TRBJ2-2 | TRBV7-9 | ASSPVRELF
. | TRBJ2-5 | TRBV2 | ASKGGYLETQY
. | TRBJ2-5 | TRBV10-3 | AISNHQVYQETQY
. | TRBJ2-4 | TRBV6-5 | AISDKDIQY
. | TRBJ1-1 | TRBV30 | AWSFNTEAF
. | TRBJ2-1 | TRBV19 | ASSIGGTVFSSYNEQF
. | TRBJ2-2 | TRBV5-1 | ASSFTTGGTGELF
. | TRBJ2-3 | TRBV25-1 | ASSEYRTDTQY
. | TRBJ2-7 | TRBV5-1 | ASTPDRGFSYEQY
. | TRBJ2-1 | TRBV10-3 | AISSSTSRPPF
. | TRBJ1-2 | TRBV7-9 | ASSLGSYGSSYGYT
. | TRBJ2-3 | TRBV13 | ASSLVGQLFGTDTQY
. | TRBJ1-4 | TRBV19 | ASSLAQGVDEKLF
once | TRBJ1-5 | TRBV6-6 | ASSYLDLNQPQH
. | TRBJ2-4 | TRBV18 | ASSPSKVGHIQY
. | TRBJ2-7 | TRBV27 | ASRPLAGGRYEQY
few | TRBJ1-1 | TRBV5-1 | ASSLGVPTEAF
. | TRBJ2-7 | TRBV5-1 | ASSRAGSLYEQY
. | TRBJ1-3 | TRBV7-9 | ASSLGIPSSGNTIY
once | TRBJ2-7 | TRBV19 | ASSIKGKRDEQY
. | TRBJ2-5 | TRBV30 | AWSPIVGETQY
. | TRBJ1-5 | TRBV9 | ASSVGQSNQPQH
. | TRBJ1-2 | TRBV28 | ASSTHRTGNYGYT
few | TRBJ2-2 | TRBV9 | ASSVEGQANTGELF
. | TRBJ2-7 | TRBV6-4 | ASSSTSGIYEQY
once | TRBJ2-5 | TRBV28 | ASNIQGLQETQY
. | TRBJ1-1 | TRBV10-1 | ASSRWRNTEAF
. | TRBJ2-7 | TRBV7-8 | ASSLGTSGGTPYEQY
. | TRBJ2-3 | TRBV5-6 | ASSLLQGGSSADTQY
. | TRBJ1-4 | TRBV4-2 | ASSHPLGRVEKLF
. | TRBJ1-2 | TRBV4-1 | ASSPTGDYGYT
. | TRBJ1-5 | TRBV27 | ASKGAGGRNQPQH
. | TRBJ1-1 | TRBV6-6 | ASRGTGLNTEAF
. | TRBJ1-2 | TRBV28 | ASSFSLGAYGYT
few | TRBJ2-7 | TRBV19 | ASMRTGGYEQY
. | TRBJ2-1 | TRBV10-3 | AISKTGSTYNEQF
. | TRBJ2-7 | TRBV30 | AWSLGRYEQY
. | TRBJ2-1 | TRBV30 | AWGGHYNEQF
. | TRBJ2-7 | TRBV6-5 | ASREGFYEQY
once | TRBJ2-1 | TRBV5-1 | ASGPLSYNEQF